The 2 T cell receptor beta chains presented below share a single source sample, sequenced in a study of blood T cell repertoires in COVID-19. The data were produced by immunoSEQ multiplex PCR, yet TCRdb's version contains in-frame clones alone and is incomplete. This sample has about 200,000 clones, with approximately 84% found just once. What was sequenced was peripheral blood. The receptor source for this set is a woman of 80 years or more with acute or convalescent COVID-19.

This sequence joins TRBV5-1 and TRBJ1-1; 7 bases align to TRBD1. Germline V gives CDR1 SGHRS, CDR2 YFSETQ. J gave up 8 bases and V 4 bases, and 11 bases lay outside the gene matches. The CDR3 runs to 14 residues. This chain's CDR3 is CASSPWAADREAFF. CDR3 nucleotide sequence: TGCGCCAGCAGCCCGTGGGCAGCGGACAGGGAAGCTTTCTTT.

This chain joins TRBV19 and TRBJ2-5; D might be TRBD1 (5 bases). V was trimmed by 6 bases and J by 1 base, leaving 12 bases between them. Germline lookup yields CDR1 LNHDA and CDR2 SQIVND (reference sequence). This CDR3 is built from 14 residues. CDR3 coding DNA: TGTGCCAGTAGAGACAGAGCCTTCCAAGAGACCCAGTACTTC. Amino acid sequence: CASRDRAFQETQYF. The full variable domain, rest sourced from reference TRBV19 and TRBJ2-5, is DGGITQSPKYLFRKEGQNVTLSCEQNLNHDAMYWYRQDPGQGLRLIYYSQIVNDFQKGDIAEGYSVSREKKESFPLTVTSAQKNPTAFYLCASRDRAFQETQYFGPGTRLLVL.